This T cell receptor beta chain was profiled in a study of beta chain features in type 1 diabetes. Study in general: Regarding age, gender and cell yields, patients proved similar to healthy donors.

Since all of the isolated RNA was reverse transcribed, expressed TCRB transcripts were what got sequenced. Sequencing was performed with immunoSEQ multiplex PCR; in TCRdb, only in-frame clones are kept and a portion is missing. The table lists some 360,000 clones, roughly 21% of them singletons. V shed 4 bases, J shed 5 bases, and the junction held 7 bases outside the gene matches. Germline V gene lookup returns CDR1 SGDLS and CDR2 YYNGEE. This CDR3 comprises 14 residues. V is TRBV9 and J is TRBJ2-5, with 8 bases identical to TRBD2. Sequenced input: naive CD4+ T cells from blood. This clonotype originated in a woman in her late teens or twenties in good health. The CDR3 DNA reads TGTGCCAGCAGCAGGCGGGGGGATCGGGAGACCCAGTACTTC. It translates to CASSRRGDRETQYF.